This TCR beta chain was obtained from a study of blood T cells in healthy people across ages (dated by TCRdb to the mid-2010s). Background on the whole study: In model experiments, template switching captured roughly one uniquely barcoded TCR beta cDNA molecule for every two T cells. The study measured age-related changes in TCR beta repertoire diversity using deep sequencing normalized with unique cDNA molecular identifiers. Four age groups were formed from the donors: young (average about 15 years), middle-aged (more than 35), aged (more than 55) and long-lived (less than 85). For two donors (one aged 18 to 30 and one aged 80 or older), the study analyzed two additional independent replicas of 1 million unique cDNA reads from the same blood draw.

Systemically healthy Caucasian individuals from Russia, some 36 in total and aged roughly 6 to 95 years, were included as donors. Each donor gave roughly 11 milliliters of peripheral blood, drawn into EDTA-treated Vacutainer tubes. PBMCs were isolated by Ficoll-Paque density-gradient centrifugation, with at least 6 million obtained per sample. Trizol reagent was used to extract total RNA from the PBMCs, yielding at least 6 micrograms per sample. For every donor, flow cytometry on a PBMC aliquot measured the percentage of naive CD45RAhigh/CD27high T cells. V gives up 4 bases and J gives up 3 bases, and the segment between their germline ends measures 12 bases. The CDR3 holds 13 amino acids from the cysteine to the phenylalanine. The kept DNA is CDR3 alone, 39 bases in frame from the first base. The germline V gene supplies CDR1 SQVTM and CDR2 ANQGSEA. Overall study results and their limits: Total diversity estimates from one million sequenced T cells were considered lower bounds and underestimates. Because profiling used bulk unsorted PBMCs, naive and antigen-experienced compartments could not be compared conclusively. Observed TCR beta diversity correlated strongly with the percentage of naive T cells measured by flow cytometry. Because the CMV infection status of the donors was unknown, age-related changes in expanded clonotypes may potentially have been confounded. Compared with the aged group, the long-lived group had more naive CD4+ T cells, fewer expanded clones and increased TCR diversity, a pattern suggesting age selection. Observed TCR beta diversity per million T cells fell roughly linearly with age, and a significant reduction was already apparent by age roughly 40.

Libraries were prepared through 5' RACE. Reads for this sample came from an Illumina HiSeq 2500. A second about 7 to 11 cycle PCR used a sample-barcoded 5' primer and a J-beta primer mix. A unique molecular identifier was introduced onto each TCR beta cDNA molecule by a template-switch 5' adaptor carrying 12 random nucleotides. Each sample yielded at least 2.5 million CDR3-containing paired-end reads. All of the RNA was converted into first-strand cDNA using the Mint cDNA synthesis kit, with a TRBC-specific oligonucleotide serving as the primer. Following uracil-DNA glycosylase treatment, all cDNA underwent a first 18-cycle PCR with the universal primers M1SS and BC2_uni_R. Regarding the original processing steps: For normalization, 1 million high-quality reads were randomly selected from each sample, with every read carrying a distinct molecular identifier. Instead of being binned into consensus sequences, reads that shared molecular identifiers were thrown out. MiTCR, run with a Q25 quality threshold and the strictest error-elimination algorithm, handled CDR3 identification, clonotype clustering and error correction. A nonparametric unseen species model with Euler transformation was used to estimate a lower bound on total TCR beta diversity. TCRdb trimmed public reads at Q25 via fastp, called clones via MiXCR and kept in-frame beta chains. Every entry covers one CDR3 protein and lists the most common genes and DNA from its rows. The V and J calls reflect TCRdb's pipeline rather than the authors' work. This sample has around 800,000 distinct CDR3 sequences in its table, and roughly 25% of those were observed once. Of the sample, over 2.5% is held by the ten largest clones.

This clonotype appeared a few times. Its antigen remains undetermined. No quality values exist for individual bases; no much larger clone is one base distant. This sample also appeared in a second study, on T cells of mothers and their children. From the second report: The donors were nine systemically healthy Caucasian individuals, made up of three mothers and their six children. cDNA synthesis used all of the extracted RNA, with approximately 1.4 ug of RNA in each 15 ul reaction. Sample barcodes and 2-4 random nucleotides were added via the M1S primer in the second PCR. Over 9 million TCR beta CDR3 reads came from each mother, compared with some 3.1 million reads from each child. Thymic selection similarly shapes TCR recombination output in related and unrelated pairs, with minor effect from inherited differences. Normalized repertoire overlap in related mother-child pairs was always slightly higher than in unrelated mother-child pairs, but the difference was never significant. Persistent microchimeric T cell clones were not detected, at a sensitivity of approximately 98 clones per million clonotypes. The study used deep NGS to compare TCR beta repertoires of mothers and children, seeking features distinguishing related mother-child pairs from unrelated individuals. Mothers averaged around 43 +/- 4 years of age and children averaged approximately 11 +/- 4 years. After adapter ligation with NEBNext reagents, the libraries were sequenced on Illumina HiSeq 2000 with 100+100 nt paired-end reads. To prevent cross-contamination, the mother and child libraries were prepared one month apart and sequenced in separate runs. For each donor, somewhere between roughly 450,000 and 2,100,000 distinct TCR beta clonotypes were identified. Naive TCR beta clonotypes were estimated from low-frequency clonotypes matched to each donor's FACS-determined naive share, without sorting.

The TCR sequence derives from a boy younger than 18 in good health. The specimen sequenced was blood. The sequence is built from TRBV29-1 and TRBJ1-1; no D gene is confidently identified. The CDR3 reads as follows: CSVVERVHTEAFF. The nucleotide sequence is given as TGCAGCGTTGTAGAGAGGGTACACACTGAAGCTTTCTTT. The reference TRBV29-1 and TRBJ1-1 proteins fill in what lies around the CDR3, so the full variable domain reads SAVISQKPSRDICQRGTSLTIQCQVDSQVTMMFWYRQQPGQSLTLIATANQGSEATYESGFVIDKFPISRPNLTFSTLTVSNMSPEDSSIYLCSVVERVHTEAFFGQGTRLTVV.